Listed below are T cell receptor beta chains from one sample, sequenced in a study of spatial heterogeneity in lung cancer. TCRdb reanalysed the 5' RACE reads using MiXCR and keeps one entry per CDR3 protein. The data show around 40,000 distinct CDR3 sequences, about 5.2% seen once. The sample in question was PBMCs, obtained at surgery. The origin of the receptors is a female donor with early-stage non-small cell lung cancer. CDR3s include the opening cysteine and the closing phenylalanine or tryptophan. A D gene is named only where the DNA matches it firmly. Some rows mark clone size as missing; the rest say once, few, many or name a class of expanded clone.

V: TRBV24-1
D: NA
J: TRBJ2-5
size: many
DNA: TGTGCCACCAGTGATGCGGGGAGCGAGACCCAGTACTTC
CDR3: CATSDAGSETQYF

V: TRBV7-2
D: TRBD2
J: TRBJ2-2
size: many
DNA: TGTGCCAGCAGCCCCGGGAGGGGAAGAAGGGAGCTGTTTTTT
CDR3: CASSPGRGRRELFF

V: TRBV6-5
D: NA
J: TRBJ2-7
size: many
DNA: TGTGCCAGCAGTTCTAGCAAAGGAACCTACGAGCAGTACTTC
CDR3: CASSSSKGTYEQYF

V: TRBV5-1
D: TRBD2
J: TRBJ2-1
size: many
DNA: TGCGCCAGCTCCCGGGTAGCGGGGGCCGGTGGAAATGAGCAGTTCTTC
CDR3: CASSRVAGAGGNEQFF

V: TRBV7-2
D: NA
J: TRBJ2-1
size: many
DNA: TGTGCCAGCAGCTTAGTCAGCGGAGGTGAGCAGTTCTTC
CDR3: CASSLVSGGEQFF

V: TRBV4-1
D: NA
J: TRBJ1-4
size: few
DNA: TGCGCCAGCAGCCAGGTTAGCTGGGCTAATGAAAAACTGTTTTTT
CDR3: CASSQVSWANEKLFF

V: TRBV5-1
D: NA
J: TRBJ2-2
size: many
DNA: TGCGCCAGCAGCCGAGACAGCCTGAACACCGGGGAGCTGTTTTTT
CDR3: CASSRDSLNTGELFF

V: TRBV7-2
D: NA
J: TRBJ1-5
size: many
DNA: TGTGCCAGCAGCTTAGGTCCCAATCAGCCCCAGCATTTT
CDR3: CASSLGPNQPQHF

V: TRBV28
D: TRBD1
J: TRBJ1-5
size: few
DNA: TGTGCCAGCAGTTTATCGGACAGGCTGTCGCCCCAGCATTTT
CDR3: CASSLSDRLSPQHF

V: TRBV3-1
D: NA
J: TRBJ1-4
size: NA
DNA: TGTGCCAGCAGCCCCCTCCCCCAGGGGCTAGCGGAAAAACTGTTTTTT
CDR3: CASSPLPQGLAEKLFF

V: TRBV29-1
D: NA
J: TRBJ2-7
size: many
DNA: TGCAGCGTTGAGCCAGGGGGGACCTACGAGCAGTACTTC
CDR3: CSVEPGGTYEQYF

V: TRBV15
D: NA
J: TRBJ1-1
size: many
DNA: TGTGCCACCAGCAGAGATCGGCGGCCGGAAGCTTTCTTT
CDR3: CATSRDRRPEAFF

V: TRBV7-9
D: NA
J: TRBJ2-3
size: few
DNA: TGTGCCAGCAGAGGGGACAGGCTGGAGCGGGGGAGCACAGATACGCAGTATTTT
CDR3: CASRGDRLERGSTDTQYF

V: TRBV5-6
D: TRBD2
J: TRBJ2-7
size: NA
DNA: TGTGCCAGCAAAAATAGCGGGGGCCACTCCTACGAGCAGTACTTC
CDR3: CASKNSGGHSYEQYF

V: TRBV5-4
D: TRBD1
J: TRBJ1-2
size: many
DNA: TGTGCCAGCAGCTTGGTGACAGGGTACGGCTACACCTTC
CDR3: CASSLVTGYGYTF

V: TRBV28
D: NA
J: TRBJ2-3
size: many
DNA: TGTGCCAGCAGCCGGAGGGCGGGGGCGAACACAGATACGCAGTATTTT
CDR3: CASSRRAGANTDTQYF

V: TRBV11-1
D: NA
J: TRBJ2-7
size: medium-sized
DNA: TGTGCCAGCAGCTCGGACGTGGGAGAGCAGTACTTC
CDR3: CASSSDVGEQYF

V: TRBV11-3
D: NA
J: TRBJ2-7
size: NA
DNA: TGTGCCAGCAGCTTGAACTCCTACGAGCAGTACTTC
CDR3: CASSLNSYEQYF

V: TRBV7-8
D: NA
J: TRBJ2-2
size: many
DNA: TGTGCCAGCAGCTTCCGTCCTACAACGAACACCGGGGAGCTGTTTTTT
CDR3: CASSFRPTTNTGELFF

V: TRBV20-1
D: NA
J: TRBJ1-1
size: many
DNA: TGCAGTGCTAGAGGAGGGGCCCTGGCTCAAGCTTTCTTT
CDR3: CSARGGALAQAFF

V: TRBV4-3
D: NA
J: TRBJ1-2
size: many
DNA: TGCGCCAGCAGCCAAGTCGTTGGGGCTAACTATGGCTACACCTTC
CDR3: CASSQVVGANYGYTF

V: TRBV5-4
D: TRBD1
J: TRBJ1-2
size: few
DNA: TGTGCCAGCAGCTTCAGGGGGGGAGGCTACACCTTC
CDR3: CASSFRGGGYTF

V: TRBV10-1
D: NA
J: TRBJ2-7
size: many
DNA: TGCGCCAGCAGTGAGGGGGGGATCGACGAGCAGTACTTC
CDR3: CASSEGGIDEQYF

V: TRBV4-1
D: NA
J: TRBJ1-5
size: NA
DNA: TGCGCCAGCAGCCAAGGGGCCGGAGGGAGCAGGGGGCCCCAGCATTTT
CDR3: CASSQGAGGSRGPQHF

V: TRBV29-1
D: NA
J: TRBJ1-4
size: many
DNA: TGCAGCGTTGAAGAGGGGTCTGGTAATGAAAAACTGTTTTTT
CDR3: CSVEEGSGNEKLFF

V: TRBV4-3
D: NA
J: TRBJ1-3
size: many
DNA: TGCGCCAGCAGCCAAGATAGAGGGCGAGGAAACACCATATATTTT
CDR3: CASSQDRGRGNTIYF

V: TRBV14
D: TRBD1
J: TRBJ2-2
size: few
DNA: TGTGCCAGCAGCCAGGACAGGGGGCAGAGCACCGGGGAGCTGTTTTTT
CDR3: CASSQDRGQSTGELFF

V: TRBV29-1
D: NA
J: TRBJ2-2
size: many
DNA: TGCAGCGTTGTTTTGGGTTCCGGGGAGCTGTTTTTT
CDR3: CSVVLGSGELFF

V: TRBV7-3
D: TRBD2
J: TRBJ2-1
size: NA
DNA: TGTGCCAGCAGCTCAGGCCGGGGAAGCGGGGGACCTTACTACTATGAGCAGTTCTTC
CDR3: CASSSGRGSGGPYYYEQFF

V: TRBV6-5
D: NA
J: TRBJ2-7
size: many
DNA: TGTGCCAGCAGTTACTCGACGGGGTACGAGCAGTACTTC
CDR3: CASSYSTGYEQYF

V: TRBV27
D: NA
J: TRBJ1-1
size: many
DNA: TGTGCCAGCAGCAACCCGTTGAACACTGAAGCTTTCTTT
CDR3: CASSNPLNTEAFF

V: TRBV12-3/TRBV12-4
D: NA
J: TRBJ1-5
size: NA
DNA: TGTGCCAGCAGGCCGTCCCCGAGGGGGCCCCAGCATTTT
CDR3: CASRPSPRGPQHF

V: TRBV5-1
D: NA
J: TRBJ1-1
size: many
DNA: TGCGCCAGCAGCTTGGCTGACGGACTGAACACTGAAGCTTTCTTT
CDR3: CASSLADGLNTEAFF

V: TRBV19
D: NA
J: TRBJ2-3
size: many
DNA: TGTGCCAGTAGTATCCCAGCGAGGCCTGATACGCAGTATTTT
CDR3: CASSIPARPDTQYF

V: TRBV11-2
D: TRBD1
J: TRBJ1-2
size: many
DNA: TGTGCCAGCAGCTCCGAAATCCGGGACAGAGACTTCTATGGCTACACCTTC
CDR3: CASSSEIRDRDFYGYTF

V: TRBV7-2
D: NA
J: TRBJ1-1
size: many
DNA: TGTGCCAGCAGCTTAGTCTCAGGCCTGACATGGACTGAAGCTTTCTTT
CDR3: CASSLVSGLTWTEAFF

V: TRBV6-5
D: TRBD1
J: TRBJ2-3
size: many
DNA: TGTGCCAGCAGTTCCGGGACAGCACATACAGATACGCAGTATTTT
CDR3: CASSSGTAHTDTQYF

V: TRBV7-6
D: NA
J: TRBJ1-4
size: NA
DNA: TGTGCCAGCAGCTTAGAATCCTCTGGACCGGTCAATGAAAAACTGTTTTTT
CDR3: CASSLESSGPVNEKLFF

V: TRBV29-1
D: TRBD2
J: TRBJ2-5
size: many
DNA: TGCAGCGTGAGACTAGCGGGAGAGACCCAGTACTTC
CDR3: CSVRLAGETQYF

V: TRBV6-5
D: NA
J: TRBJ2-5
size: once
DNA: TGTGCCAGCAGTTACTCGAGTACATTGTGGGGAGAGCAAGAGACCCAGTACTTC
CDR3: CASSYSSTLWGEQETQYF

V: TRBV20-1
D: NA
J: TRBJ1-5
size: many
DNA: TGCAGTGCTAGAGATCCCAGGGTGGGCAATCAGCCCCAGCATTTT
CDR3: CSARDPRVGNQPQHF

V: TRBV7-2
D: NA
J: TRBJ2-1
size: medium-sized
DNA: TGTGCCAGCAGCCGGGGGACAGCTCGCGGCAATGAGCAGTTCTTC
CDR3: CASSRGTARGNEQFF

V: TRBV2
D: TRBD2
J: TRBJ2-1
size: many
DNA: TGTGCCAGCAGAGTATCACTAGCGGGTGAGCAGTTCTTC
CDR3: CASRVSLAGEQFF

V: TRBV28
D: TRBD1
J: TRBJ1-4
size: medium-sized
DNA: TGTGCCAGCAGTCCAGGGGGAACTAATGAAAAACTGTTTTTT
CDR3: CASSPGGTNEKLFF

V: TRBV14
D: NA
J: TRBJ1-2
size: many
DNA: TGTGCCAGCAGCCAAGATCTCGGCAGACTTAACTATGGCTACACCTTC
CDR3: CASSQDLGRLNYGYTF